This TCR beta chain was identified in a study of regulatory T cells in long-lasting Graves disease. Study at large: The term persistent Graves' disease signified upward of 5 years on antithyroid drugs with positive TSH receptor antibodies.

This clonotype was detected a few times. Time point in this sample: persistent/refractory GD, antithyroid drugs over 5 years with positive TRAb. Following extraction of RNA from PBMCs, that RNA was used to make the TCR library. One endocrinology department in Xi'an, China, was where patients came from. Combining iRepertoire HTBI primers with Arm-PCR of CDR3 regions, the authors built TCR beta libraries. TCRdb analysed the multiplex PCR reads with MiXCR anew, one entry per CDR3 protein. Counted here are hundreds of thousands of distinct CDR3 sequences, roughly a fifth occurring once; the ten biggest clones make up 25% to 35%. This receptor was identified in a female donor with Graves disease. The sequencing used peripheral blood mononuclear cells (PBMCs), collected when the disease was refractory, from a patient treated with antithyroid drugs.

The CDR3 region has the DNA TGTGCCAGCAGCTTGGCCGGGGCTAAAGGGGTGGCTTTCTTT. This sequence encodes CASSLAGAKGVAFF. The gene calls are TRBV5-4 and TRBJ1-1, with D possibly being TRBD1 (5 bases). This CDR3 region has 14 residues. From germline, CDR1 is SGHNT and CDR2 YYREEE (reference sequence). Trimming removed 0 bases from V and 11 bases from J, with 17 bases in between.